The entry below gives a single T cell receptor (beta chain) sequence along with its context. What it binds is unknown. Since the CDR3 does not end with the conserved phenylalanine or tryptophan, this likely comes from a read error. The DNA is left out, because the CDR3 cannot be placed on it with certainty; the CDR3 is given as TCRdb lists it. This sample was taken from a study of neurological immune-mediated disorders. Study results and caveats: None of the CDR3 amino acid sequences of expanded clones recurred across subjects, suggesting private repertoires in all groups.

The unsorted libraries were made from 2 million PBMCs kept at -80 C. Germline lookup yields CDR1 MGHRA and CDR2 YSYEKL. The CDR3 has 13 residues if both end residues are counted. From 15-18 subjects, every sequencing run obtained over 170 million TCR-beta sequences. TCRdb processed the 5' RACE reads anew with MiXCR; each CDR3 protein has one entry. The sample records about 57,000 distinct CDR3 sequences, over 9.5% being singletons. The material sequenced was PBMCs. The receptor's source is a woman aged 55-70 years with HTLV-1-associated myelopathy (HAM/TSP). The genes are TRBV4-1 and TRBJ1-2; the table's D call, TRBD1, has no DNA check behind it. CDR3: CASSQEGAYGYAY.